This is a list of T cell receptor beta chains from one sample in a study of T cell repertoires in cytomegalovirus infection. No cognate antigen is known for these TCRs. TCRdb reprocessed the reads via MiXCR and lists one record per CDR3 protein. The table shows 100,000 or so distinct CDR3 sequences, with 25% to 30% occurring only once. Here the sequenced sample was CD8+ T cells from cultured PBMCs, taken from culture after CMV antigen stimulation. These receptors were obtained from a human donor in good health (CMV status not recorded). Some clones in this sample may be carry-over from other donors' samples. Each CDR3 is given with its conserved first and last residue. Fields, in order: J gene, V gene, CDR3 protein.

J gene: TRBJ1-1
V gene: TRBV7-9
CDR3 protein: CASSPQTANTEAFF

J gene: TRBJ1-1
V gene: TRBV7-9
CDR3 protein: CASSPGQGEAFF

J gene: TRBJ2-3
V gene: TRBV12-3/TRBV12-4
CDR3 protein: CATAGTGQGATDTQYF

J gene: TRBJ2-1
V gene: TRBV28
CDR3 protein: CASSLTIGRNEQFF

J gene: TRBJ1-1
V gene: TRBV5-4
CDR3 protein: CASSLVGTGDLNTEAFF

J gene: TRBJ2-7
V gene: TRBV7-2
CDR3 protein: CASSPRGAPRYEQYF

J gene: TRBJ2-7
V gene: TRBV2
CDR3 protein: CASRDPRGLSYEQYF

J gene: TRBJ2-1
V gene: TRBV12-3/TRBV12-4
CDR3 protein: CASSFETGRINNEQFF

J gene: TRBJ1-2
V gene: TRBV2
CDR3 protein: CASQGGILANYGYTF

J gene: TRBJ2-7
V gene: TRBV4-1
CDR3 protein: CASSQEWDTVFSYEQYF

J gene: TRBJ2-2
V gene: TRBV12-3/TRBV12-4
CDR3 protein: CASSFGGSTGELFF

J gene: TRBJ2-7
V gene: TRBV7-9
CDR3 protein: CASSLADGYEQYF

J gene: TRBJ2-2
V gene: TRBV14
CDR3 protein: CASSQDRHLNTGELFF

J gene: TRBJ1-1
V gene: TRBV27
CDR3 protein: CASSALTGDRMNTEAFF

J gene: TRBJ2-3
V gene: TRBV10-3
CDR3 protein: CAISELGPSTDTQYF

J gene: TRBJ1-6
V gene: TRBV6-1
CDR3 protein: CASSDLYNSPLHF

J gene: TRBJ1-1
V gene: TRBV11-1
CDR3 protein: CASSGGTGSSAEAFF

J gene: TRBJ2-3
V gene: TRBV6-1
CDR3 protein: CAILEWGGPQDTQYF

J gene: TRBJ1-2
V gene: TRBV3-1
CDR3 protein: CASSQDDGVVTGYTF

J gene: TRBJ2-5
V gene: TRBV5-6
CDR3 protein: CASSLKGQGQETQYF

J gene: TRBJ2-7
V gene: TRBV19
CDR3 protein: CASSVRLASSYEQYF

J gene: TRBJ1-2
V gene: TRBV7-6
CDR3 protein: CASSLEALDYGYTF

J gene: TRBJ2-3
V gene: TRBV5-4
CDR3 protein: CASSLLQSSTDTQYF

J gene: TRBJ2-1
V gene: TRBV7-6
CDR3 protein: CASSSRTAGGYNEQFF

J gene: TRBJ2-1
V gene: TRBV7-6
CDR3 protein: CASSFSGFYEQFF

J gene: TRBJ2-2
V gene: TRBV7-9
CDR3 protein: CASSSVAGELFF